This TCR beta chain came from a study of CD8 T cells in ankylosing spondylitis. Overall study results and limits: It appeared that ankylosing spondylitis blood was characterized by a TCR beta motif of under ten highly homologous variants. Past research had described some motif variants in reactive arthritis synovial fluid and blood. Significant enrichment of disease-linked clones was reported in matched ankylosing spondylitis synovial fluid. Disease-linked clones bore a CD8+ phenotype and were relatively rare in peripheral blood.

Deletions cut 2 bases from V and 10 bases from J, with 8 bases between. Germline lookup yields CDR1 GTSNPN and CDR2 SVGIG (reference sequence). This CDR3 comprises 10 residues. Of note for this clonotype: Its antigen is as yet unknown.

Libraries of TCR beta came from quantitative 5'-RACE with molecular barcodes. MiXCR was run by TCRdb on the 5' RACE reads, yielding one entry per CDR3 protein. This table has roughly 350,000 distinct CDR3 sequences, 8% appearing once. The V gene is TRBV30, the J gene TRBJ1-1; no clear D gene. Sequenced input: blood, either unsorted or a sorted T cell fraction (not recorded which). The TCR originated in a male donor with ankylosing spondylitis. CDR3 nucleotides: TGTGCCTGGAGTACTTGGGTAGCTTTCTTT. Amino acid sequence: CAWSTWVAFF.